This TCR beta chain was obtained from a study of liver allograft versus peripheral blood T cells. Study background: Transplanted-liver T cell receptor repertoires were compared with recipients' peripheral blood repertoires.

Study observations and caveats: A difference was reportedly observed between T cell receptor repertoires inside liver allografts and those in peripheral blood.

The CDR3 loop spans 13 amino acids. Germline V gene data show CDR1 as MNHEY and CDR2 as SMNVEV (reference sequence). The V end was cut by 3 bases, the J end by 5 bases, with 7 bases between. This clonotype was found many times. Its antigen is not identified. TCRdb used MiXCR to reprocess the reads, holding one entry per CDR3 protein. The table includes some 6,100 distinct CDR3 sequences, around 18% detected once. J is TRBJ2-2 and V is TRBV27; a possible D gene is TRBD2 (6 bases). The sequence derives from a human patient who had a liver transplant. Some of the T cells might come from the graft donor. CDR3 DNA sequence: TGTGCCAGCAGTTTCGGGAGTACCGGGGAGCTGTTTTTT. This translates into CASSFGSTGELFF.